The 10 T cell receptor beta chains listed next were all sequenced from one sample in a study of cytomegalovirus exposure and HLA in healthy donors. The PCR had 60 Vbeta and 13 Jbeta primers. Clones were read by immunoSEQ multiplex PCR, and TCRdb kept only the in-frame ones, dropping some. This sample contains 90,000 to 130,000 clones. The specimen was PBMCs. The receptors were sampled from a man in his forties or fifties in good health and CMV-seropositive.

This chain links TRBV1 with TRBJ2-7; the table's D call, TRBD2, was not checked against the DNA. TRBV1 is described as a pseudogene. CDR3 length: 14 residues. DNA for the CDR3: TGCACCAGCAGCCAAGACGGACTAGCTTGCGAGCAGTACTTC. Amino acids: CTSSQDGLACEQYF.

The chain has TRBV7-6 and TRBJ1-1; TRBD1 aligns across 7 bases. This CDR3 spans 15 amino acids. After removal of 4 bases from V and 0 bases from J, the junction contained 5 bases not matched to a gene. Germline V gives CDR1 SGHVS, CDR2 FNYEAQ. CDR3 nucleotide sequence: TGTGCCAGCAGCTCCATGGGACAGCTGAACACTGAAGCTTTCTTT. Translation gives CASSSMGQLNTEAFF.

The chain joins TRBV6-5 to TRBJ2-7; 7 bases are a match to TRBD2. V lost 7 bases, J lost 2 bases, and 2 bases stayed unmatched. The CDR3 extends over 12 amino acids. The germline CDR1 and CDR2 sequences are MNHEY and SVGAGI. The CDR3 DNA is TGTGCCAGCAACAGCGGGACCTACGAGCAGTACTTC. It translates to CASNSGTYEQYF.

The rearrangement links TRBV10-3 to TRBJ2-7; D gene unclear. The CDR3 has 11 residues. The germline gives CDR1 ENHRY, CDR2 SYGVKD. Trimming took 4 bases from V and 3 from J, leaving 4 bases between them. CDR3 coding DNA: TGTGCCATCAGTGGTTACTACGAGCAGTACTTC. Amino acids: CAISGYYEQYF.

CDR3 sequence: CASSLGGGKYNEQFF. The CDR3 DNA reads TGTGCCAGCAGCTTAGGGGGGGGAAAATACAATGAGCAGTTCTTC. The chain joins TRBV11-2 to TRBJ2-1; 7 nucleotides agree with TRBD2. Trimming cost V 1 base and J 4 bases; bases outside gene matches: 4. Germline V gene data show CDR1 as SGHAT and CDR2 as FQNNGV. The CDR3 totals 15 residues. Supplemented by reference TRBV11-2 and TRBJ2-1, the full variable domain reads EAGVAQSPRYKIIEKRQSVAFWCNPISGHATLYWYQQILGQGPKLLIQFQNNGVVDDSQLPKDRFSAERLKGVDSTLKIQPAKLEDSAVYLCASSLGGGKYNEQFFGPGTRLTVL.

The rearrangement joins TRBV14 to TRBJ1-1, with D possibly matching TRBD1 (6 bases). From germline, CDR1 is SGHDN and CDR2 FVKESK. Trimming pared 4 bases from V and 7 bases from J, leaving 16 bases between. The CDR3 runs 14 residues. In DNA, the CDR3 is TGTGCCAGCAGCCCCTACGGGGGGGCCCGTGAAGCTTTCTTT. It yields the protein CASSPYGGAREAFF.

For this clone: Relative to the germline gene, one junction end is altered; a read error may explain this. The chain joins TRBV11-3 to TRBJ2-2, with TRBD1 matching over 9 bases. This CDR3 has 15 amino acids. From germline, CDR1 is SGHNT and CDR2 YENEEA. The CDR3 DNA reads as TGTGCCAGCAGCGACAGGGGGGTGAACGCCGGGGAGCTGTTTTTT. Its protein product is CASSDRGVNAGELFF. The variable domain in full, with the rest retrieved from reference TRBV11-3 and TRBJ2-2, is EAGVVQSPRYKIIEKKQPVAFWCNPISGHNTLYWYLQNLGQGPELLIRYENEEAVDDSQLPKDRFSAERLKGVDSTLKIQPAELGDSAVYLCASSDRGVNAGELFFGEGSRLTVL.

The CDR3 nucleotides read TGTGCCAGCAGCTTAGAGAGACCCAGGAACGAGCAGTACTTC. Translating gives CASSLERPRNEQYF. The V and J genes are TRBV7-2 and TRBJ2-7; D gene uncertain. Germline assignment: CDR1 SGHTA and CDR2 FQGNSA. This CDR3 contains 14 residues. With 1 base removed from V and 5 bases from J, the gap between germline ends came to 12 bases.

This sequence joins TRBV30 and TRBJ2-2; D might be TRBD2 (6 bases). The V gene lost 3 bases and the J gene lost 6 bases, with 8 bases spanning the gap. Germline CDR1 GTSNPN, CDR2 SVGIG (reference sequence). This CDR3 contains 12 residues. CDR3 in amino acids: CAWRGGPGELFF. The CDR3, as DNA: TGTGCCTGGAGGGGGGGACCCGGGGAGCTGTTTTTT.

The CDR3 region is CASRIHPVSRDRVSEQYF. DNA for the CDR3: TGTGCCAGCAGAATTCACCCGGTTTCCCGGGACAGGGTTTCCGAGCAGTACTTC. V is TRBV11-2 and J is TRBJ2-7; 9 bases map to TRBD1. The germline gives CDR1 SGHAT, CDR2 FQNNGV. Trimming removed 6 bases from V and 6 bases from J; junction bases left unmatched: 21. This CDR3 is 18 amino acids long.